The clone carrying this TCR beta chain was seen just once. Its antigen is not identified. At study entry, adolescents had tuberculin skin tests and IGRA screening. Assay used: immunoSEQ multiplex PCR; TCRdb lists only in-frame clones, some missing. This table holds roughly 30,000 clones, approximately 90% found once. The sample comes from a study of T cells in tuberculosis. Study at large: This South African cohort compared adolescents with or without latent tuberculosis against adults with active tuberculosis.

Study-wide findings and caveats: A GMM-specific repertoire classifier reached about 90% accuracy, AUROC over 0.85. Samples were chosen by availability of cryopreserved specimens.

The receptor was isolated from a donor aged 5-35 years with latent tuberculosis or without tuberculosis infection. The sequenced sample was PBMCs.

This CDR3 is CASSDGRYQPQHF. The CDR3 bases are TGTGCCAGCAGCGACGGGAGGTATCAGCCCCAGCATTTT. The J gene is TRBJ1-5, the V gene TRBV7-3; D is ambiguous. Trimming left V 5 bases short and J 5 bases short, with 10 bases between. This CDR3 has 13 amino acids. The germline gives CDR1 SGHTA, CDR2 FQGTGA.